Shown below are 31 T cell receptor beta chains from a single sample sequenced in a study of T-cell memory formation after mild COVID-19. TCRdb re-analysed the 5' RACE reads in MiXCR, keeping a single row per CDR3 protein. The sample has under 400,000 distinct CDR3 sequences, approximately 21% seen once; the top ten hold 12%. Sequencing used PBMCs or a T cell subset sorted from them (not recorded which). Source of these receptors: an adult woman who had mild COVID-19 (a few samples of this study predate the infection). Cell type and time point are not known.

Only a few counts were recorded for this clonotype. This chain uses TRBV6-5 with TRBJ2-7; D is ambiguous. The CDR3 covers 12 residues. Germline CDR1 MNHEY, CDR2 SVGAGI. V was trimmed by 6 bases and J by 6 bases, leaving 12 bases between them. The CDR3 sequence: CASRDGYGEQYF. Written as DNA, the CDR3 is TGTGCCAGCAGGGACGGATATGGCGAGCAGTACTTC.

This clonotype was detected only a few times. The chain recombines TRBV5-1 with TRBJ1-2; possibly TRBD1 for D (5 bases). This CDR3 has 16 residues. Trimming removed 0 bases from V and 3 bases from J, with 15 bases in between. Germline lookup yields CDR1 SGHRS and CDR2 YFSETQ. The DNA for the CDR3 is TGCGCCAGCAGCTTGGAGGTAGCGGGGCGCGACTATGGCTACACCTTC. Its protein is CASSLEVAGRDYGYTF.

This clonotype came up a few times. This chain uses TRBV3-1 with TRBJ1-1; D remains ambiguous. This CDR3 has 14 residues. V was cut by 1 base and J by 0 bases, with 6 bases left in between. The germline CDR1 and CDR2 sequences are LGHDT and YNNKEL (reference sequence). CDR3 DNA: TGTGCCAGCAGCCAAGCGGTCATGAACACTGAAGCTTTCTTT. This translates into CASSQAVMNTEAFF. The full variable domain, completed using reference TRBV3-1 and TRBJ1-1, is DTAVSQTPKYLVTQMGNDKSIKCEQNLGHDTMYWYKQDSKKFLKIMFSYNNKELIINETVPNRFSPKSPDKAHLNLHINSLELGDSAVYFCASSQAVMNTEAFFGQGTRLTVV.

J is TRBJ2-1 and V is TRBV24-1; perhaps TRBD1 as D (6 bases). CDR3 length: 15 amino acids. The V gene lost 3 bases and the J gene lost 4 bases, with 12 bases spanning the gap. CDR1 KGHDR and CDR2 SFDVKD come from the germline V gene. CDR3 sequence reads: CATSDPGTRYNEQFF. The CDR3 DNA sequence: TGTGCCACCAGTGATCCCGGGACAAGATACAATGAGCAGTTCTTC.

The V gene is TRBV12-3 or TRBV12-4, the J gene TRBJ1-5; 8 bases are a match to TRBD1. The V and J ends lost 5 bases and 6 bases, in that order; junction bases with no gene match: 9. The CDR3 consists of 15 residues. Here the CDR3 reads CASSPRTGQGQPQHF. DNA of the CDR3: TGTGCCAGCAGTCCACGGACAGGGCAAGGTCAGCCCCAGCATTTT.

This clonotype came up a few times. This chain links TRBV15 with TRBJ2-5; unclear D gene. V gave up 0 bases and J gave up 0 bases, with 5 bases separating them. The CDR3 has 14 amino acids. Germline CDR1 reads LNHNV; CDR2 reads YYDKDF (reference sequence). In DNA form, the CDR3 reads TGTGCCACCAGCAGAGAGCGGAACCAAGAGACCCAGTACTTC. This gives the protein CATSRERNQETQYF.

V is TRBV3-1 and J is TRBJ2-1; tentative D call: TRBD2 (5 bases). The germline V and J ends were trimmed by 1 base and 2 bases, with 9 bases remaining between them. Germline lookup yields CDR1 LGHDT and CDR2 YNNKEL (reference sequence). The CDR3 totals 15 residues. The CDR3, as DNA: TGTGCCAGCAGCCAAGGAGCGGCAACCTACAATGAGCAGTTCTTC. Encoded protein: CASSQGAATYNEQFF.

A few counts support this clonotype. The chain links TRBV20-1 to TRBJ1-1; D is perhaps TRBD1 (5 bases). Trimming stripped 2 bases from V and 5 bases from J, with 24 bases between. Germline assignment: CDR1 DFQATT and CDR2 SNEGSKA (reference sequence). This CDR3 region has 17 residues. The CDR3 DNA sequence: TGCAGTGCTAGACCCCGGGACCCTTCTCGTAGGCGGACTGAAGCTTTCTTT. Protein product: CSARPRDPSRRRTEAFF.

Many counts were recorded for this clonotype. This chain joins TRBV7-9 and TRBJ2-2; possible D gene TRBD1, 6 bases. Germline V gene data show CDR1 as SEHNR and CDR2 as FQNEAQ (reference sequence). Trimming shortened V by 6 bases and J by 1 base, and 9 bases separated the two germline ends. The CDR3 length is 14 residues. The CDR3 DNA sequence: TGTGCCAGCAGTAGGACAGAGAACACCGGGGAGCTGTTTTTT. This codes for CASSRTENTGELFF.

V usage is TRBV10-3 and J usage is TRBJ1-1; D might be TRBD1 (6 bases). V lost 6 bases and J lost 4, with 21 bases in between. CDR1 is ENHRY and CDR2 is SYGVKD in the germline V gene. The length of the CDR3 is 16 residues. The CDR3 here is CAISPGGGVGVTEAFF. The CDR3 DNA follows: TGTGCCATCAGCCCCGGGGGGGGCGTCGGGGTCACTGAAGCTTTCTTT.

This clonotype was detected many times. The chain recombines TRBV12-3 or TRBV12-4 with TRBJ2-5, with D possibly TRBD2 on 6 matching bases. The CDR3 length is 13 residues. The V end was cut by 4 bases, the J end by 2 bases, with 8 bases between. The CDR3 DNA reads as TGTGCCAGCAGTTCCGGGGGACAAGAGACCCAGTACTTC. This sequence encodes CASSSGGQETQYF.

J is TRBJ2-1 and V is TRBV24-1; no clear D gene. The length of the CDR3 is 11 residues. Per germline, CDR1 KGHDR and CDR2 SFDVKD. V was trimmed by 5 bases and J by 8 bases, leaving 6 bases between them. The CDR3 sequence: CATSVVDEQFF. CDR3 DNA sequence: TGTGCCACCAGTGTGGTGGATGAGCAGTTCTTC.

V gene TRBV20-1 combines with J gene TRBJ2-7; no clear D. V lost 3 bases and J lost 5, with 8 bases in between. CDR1 and CDR2 from the germline V gene are DFQATT and SNEGSKA (reference sequence). This CDR3 has 11 residues. CDR3 DNA: TGCAGTGCTAGGCTGCACAACGAGCAGTACTTC. Protein product: CSARLHNEQYF.

The rearrangement links TRBV5-1 to TRBJ1-2, with D unresolved. This CDR3 has 13 amino acids. The ends were cut back, 4 bases at V and 4 bases at J, with 11 bases in the middle. Per germline, CDR1 SGHRS and CDR2 YFSETQ. The CDR3 DNA reads TGCGCCAGCAGCAAGCCGGGGATCTATGGCTACACCTTC. Translated, it gives CASSKPGIYGYTF. Full variable domain (remainder filled in from reference TRBV5-1 and TRBJ1-2): KAGVTQTPRYLIKTRGQQVTLSCSPISGHRSVSWYQQTPGQGLQFLFEYFSETQRNKGNFPGRFSGRQFSNSRSEMNVSTLELGDSALYLCASSKPGIYGYTFGSGTRLTVV.

This clonotype has just a few counts. The chain carries TRBV5-4 and TRBJ2-5, with 10 bases fitting TRBD2. CDR1 is SGHNT, CDR2 YYREEE, per germline (reference sequence). V trimming: 2 bases; J trimming: 2 bases; junction bases outside the gene matches: 9. The CDR3 totals 17 residues. CDR3 nucleotides: TGTGCCAGCAGCTTCGGGCTAGCGGGGGTGGGGCAAGAGACCCAGTACTTC. Amino acids: CASSFGLAGVGQETQYF.

V usage is TRBV25-1 and J usage is TRBJ2-3; possible D gene TRBD1, 5 bases. CDR3 length: 15 amino acids. Germline V gene lookup returns CDR1 MGHDK and CDR2 SYGVNS. With 0 bases removed from V and 5 bases from J, the gap between germline ends came to 12 bases. The CDR3 region has the DNA TGTGCCAGCAGTGAATATGGGCAGGGCGGAGATACGCAGTATTTT. Its translation: CASSEYGQGGDTQYF.

This clonotype was recorded many times. This sequence joins TRBV5-1 and TRBJ2-5; 8 nucleotides align to TRBD2. V lost 4 bases and J lost 4; bases outside the gene matches: 15. The CDR3 extends over 17 amino acids. Germline V gives CDR1 SGHRS, CDR2 YFSETQ. The CDR3 coding sequence is TGCGCCAGCAGCCCCGCGCCGGGACTAGGTCTAGGAGAGACCCAGTACTTC. It is translated as CASSPAPGLGLGETQYF.

The chain joins TRBV29-1 to TRBJ1-1, with D unresolved. This CDR3 spans 14 amino acids. Trimming pared 4 bases from V and 1 base from J, leaving 13 bases between. Germline values: CDR1 SQVTM, CDR2 ANQGSEA. CDR3 DNA sequence: TGCAGCGTTGTGATTGGAGCGGGGAACACTGAAGCTTTCTTT. Its translation is CSVVIGAGNTEAFF.

In its sample, this clonotype was seen a few times. The CDR3 loop is CASSLRTSLKTQYF. CDR3 DNA: TGTGCCAGCAGCTTAAGGACTAGCTTAAAGACCCAGTACTTC. The chain joins TRBV7-8 to TRBJ2-5, with 8 bases aligning to TRBD2. This CDR3 contains 14 residues. Germline V gene sequence: CDR1 SGHVS, CDR2 FQNEAQ. The V gene end was trimmed by 2 bases and the J gene end by 6 bases; junction bases not matched to a gene: 5.

This clonotype was recorded a few times. The rearrangement links TRBV5-1 to TRBJ2-6; a weak D match, TRBD1 (5 bases). CDR3 length: 18 residues. Germline values: CDR1 SGHRS, CDR2 YFSETQ. Trimming cost V 2 bases and J 0 bases, with 15 bases left between them. The CDR3 sequence is CASSFVPGPPSGANVLTF. The CDR3 coding sequence is TGCGCCAGCAGCTTCGTCCCAGGGCCGCCCTCTGGGGCCAACGTCCTGACTTTC. The full variable domain, rest sourced from reference TRBV5-1 and TRBJ2-6, is KAGVTQTPRYLIKTRGQQVTLSCSPISGHRSVSWYQQTPGQGLQFLFEYFSETQRNKGNFPGRFSGRQFSNSRSEMNVSTLELGDSALYLCASSFVPGPPSGANVLTFGAGSRLTVL.

The V call is TRBV5-1, the J call TRBJ1-3; D gene unclear. Germline V CDR1 and CDR2: SGHRS, YFSETQ. V lost 0 bases and J 3 bases, leaving 7 bases between the germline ends. The CDR3 is 14 amino acids. The CDR3 loop is CASSLGLLGNTIYF. In nucleotides, the CDR3 is TGCGCCAGCAGCTTGGGGCTACTTGGAAACACCATATATTTT.

V is TRBV18 and J is TRBJ2-1; possibly TRBD2 for D (6 bases). The CDR3 runs 13 residues. Trimming took off 8 bases at V and 7 bases at J, with 15 bases between the two ends. Germline V gene sequence: CDR1 KGHSH, CDR2 LQKENI. As DNA, the CDR3 is TGTGCCAGCACCGGGAGCCAAGGTAATGAGCAGTTCTTC. Translated, it gives CASTGSQGNEQFF.

The CDR3 loop is CARQGIGVNTGELFF. DNA for the CDR3: TGTGCCAGACAGGGTATCGGGGTCAACACCGGGGAGCTGTTTTTT. This chain joins TRBV6-5 and TRBJ2-2; D possibly corresponds to TRBD1 (6 bases). The germline V gene encodes CDR1 MNHEY and CDR2 SVGAGI. The V end lost 9 bases, the J end lost 2 bases, and 16 bases lay between the germline ends. The CDR3 has 15 residues.

This clonotype appeared a few times. The rearrangement uses TRBV7-3 and TRBJ2-7; the match to TRBD2 covers 8 bases. Germline V lookup: CDR1 SGHTA, CDR2 FQGTGA. The CDR3 contains 13 residues. With 5 bases clipped from V and 5 bases from J, the junction kept 5 bases outside the gene matches. CDR3 sequence reads: CASSEAGVNEQYF. The DNA for the CDR3 is TGTGCCAGCAGCGAAGCGGGAGTCAACGAGCAGTACTTC.

The chain joins TRBV6-5 to TRBJ2-7, with D unresolved. Germline assignment: CDR1 MNHEY and CDR2 SVGAGI. The V and J ends lost 5 bases and 5 bases respectively, with 13 bases between them. This CDR3 has 13 residues. CDR3 protein: CASSVSTSNEQYF. CDR3 in DNA: TGTGCCAGCAGTGTATCAACGTCGAACGAGCAGTACTTC.

This clonotype showed up just a few times. This CDR3 is CASSPWGLNEQFF. The CDR3 DNA sequence: TGTGCCAGCAGTCCCTGGGGGTTGAATGAGCAGTTCTTC. The rearrangement uses TRBV12-3 or TRBV12-4 and TRBJ2-1; D may be TRBD1 or TRBD2 (5 bases each). V lost 5 bases and J lost 7, with 12 bases in between. The CDR3 runs to 13 residues.

This rearrangement joins TRBV12-3 or TRBV12-4 to TRBJ1-4; TRBD1 agrees at 8 bases. CDR3 size: 15 residues. V gave up 3 bases and J gave up 6 bases; unmatched junction bases: 6. The CDR3 here is CASSFFLDRDEKLFF. CDR3 nucleotides: TGTGCCAGCAGTTTCTTCTTGGACAGGGATGAAAAACTGTTTTTT.

The V gene is TRBV12-3 or TRBV12-4, the J gene TRBJ2-1; TRBD2 matches 14 bases. J lost 16 bases, V lost 5 bases, and 16 bases had no gene match. The CDR3 has 16 residues. The chain's CDR3 is CASSQGLAGVSKDEFF. As DNA, the CDR3 is TGTGCCAGCAGTCAGGGACTAGCGGGAGTAAGTAAGGATGAATTCTTC.

The rearrangement joins TRBV5-1 to TRBJ2-1, with 14 bases matching TRBD2. Losses at the gene ends were 0 bases for V and 8 bases for J; bases not matched to a gene: 4. The germline V gene encodes CDR1 SGHRS and CDR2 YFSETQ. The CDR3 consists of 16 residues. The CDR3: CASSLGLAGGAHEQFF. The CDR3 DNA reads as TGCGCCAGCAGCTTGGGACTAGCGGGAGGGGCCCATGAGCAGTTCTTC.

The chain joins TRBV5-1 to TRBJ1-1; 9 bases align to TRBD1. V lost 5 bases to trimming and J lost 0 bases; unmatched junction nucleotides: 5. This CDR3 is 15 amino acids long. Germline CDR1 is SGHRS and CDR2 is YFSETQ. The CDR3 nucleotides are TGCGCCAGCAGTCTCACAGGGGGCCTGAACACTGAAGCTTTCTTT. Translated, it gives CASSLTGGLNTEAFF.

The chain employs TRBV5-1 and TRBJ2-1; D gene ambiguous. CDR1 SGHRS and CDR2 YFSETQ come from the germline V gene. Between the trimmed V and J ends, which lost 7 bases and 0 bases, there was a span of 11 bases. The CDR3 contains 14 residues. CDR3 sequence (DNA): TGCGCCAGCCGTTGGGTGAGCTCCTACAATGAGCAGTTCTTC. Protein sequence: CASRWVSSYNEQFF.